These T cell receptor beta chains were read from a single sample in a study of breast tumors, draining lymph nodes, adjacent tissues. TCRdb re-analysed the multiplex PCR reads in MiXCR, keeping a single row per CDR3 protein. The table has tens of thousands of distinct CDR3 sequences, approximately 64% seen once. Sequencing was performed on tumor-adjacent breast tissue. Source of these receptors: a female donor with breast cancer. Some clones in this sample may be carry-over from other donors' samples. CDR3s include the opening cysteine and the closing phenylalanine or tryptophan. The D gene is left open where the match is weak. A clone size is listed for some rows: how often the clone was seen (once, few, many), or a class if it is expanded.

TRBD1,TRBJ1-2,TRBV7-2,-,CASSPRDRGYYGYTF,TGTGCCAGCAGCCCGCGGGACAGGGGTTACTATGGCTACACCTTC
-,TRBJ2-3,TRBV4-1,-,CASSQGGSTDTQYF,TGCGCCAGCAGCCAAGGAGGGAGCACAGATACGCAGTATTTT
-,TRBJ2-1,TRBV15,-,CATSRDLSSSYNEQFF,TGTGCCACCAGCAGAGATCTTAGCAGCTCCTACAATGAGCAGTTCTTC
-,TRBJ2-1,TRBV19,-,CASSMGVNEQFF,TGTGCCAGTAGTATGGGAGTAAATGAGCAGTTCTTC
TRBD2,TRBJ2-1,TRBV6-4,-,CASSEAGGPVNEQFF,TGTGCCAGCAGTGAAGCGGGAGGGCCGGTAAATGAGCAGTTCTTC
-,TRBJ2-1,TRBV6-4,many,CASSPFGGLAYNEQFF,TGTGCCAGCAGTCCCTTCGGCGGTTTAGCCTACAATGAGCAGTTCTTC
-,TRBJ1-2,TRBV5-5,-,CAHPEDSSFYICSASTRGTYGYTF,-
TRBD2,TRBJ2-7,TRBV20-1,-,CSARAGAGRLGEQYF,TGCAGTGCTAGAGCGGGAGCGGGACGACTGGGCGAGCAGTACTTC
-,TRBJ1-4,TRBV11-2,-,CASSLWGGTNEKLFF,TGTGCCAGCAGCTTATGGGGAGGGACTAATGAAAAACTGTTTTTT
-,TRBJ2-5,TRBV28,many,CASSSGSQETQYF,TGTGCCAGCAGTTCGGGCTCCCAGGAGACCCAGTACTTC
-,TRBJ1-3,TRBV4-3,-,CASSQDQGLYTIYF,TGCGCCAGCAGCCAAGATCAGGGGCTATACACCATATATTTT
-,TRBJ1-6,TRBV7-2,-,CASSPVGGTNSPLHF,TGTGCCAGCAGCCCCGTGGGGGGCACCAATTCACCCCTCCACTTT
TRBD2,TRBJ2-1,TRBV20-1,-,CSAPGTSGIGEQFF,TGCAGTGCGCCCGGGACTAGCGGGATTGGGGAGCAGTTCTTC
TRBD2,TRBJ2-1,TRBV4-1,many,CASSTQREGNEQFF,TGCGCCAGCAGCACCCAGCGGGAGGGCAATGAGCAGTTCTTC
-,TRBJ2-7,TRBV19,few,CASNPGGLRTRYEQYF,TGTGCCAGTAATCCCGGAGGGCTACGCACCCGCTACGAGCAGTACTTC
TRBD2,TRBJ2-3,TRBV29-1,-,CSVSGLGLAGTDTQYF,TGCAGCGTTTCAGGCCTGGGACTAGCGGGGACAGATACGCAGTATTTT
-,TRBJ2-3,TRBV19,-,CASSRENTQYF,TGTGCCAGTAGCCGGGAGAATACGCAGTATTTT
-,TRBJ2-7,TRBV12-2,few,CASRGGLAGGKLF,TGTGCAAGTCGCGGGGGACTAGCGGGGGGGAAACTCTTC
-,TRBJ2-5,TRBV2,-,CASRVQGFETQYF,TGTGCCAGCAGAGTGCAGGGTTTCGAGACCCAGTACTTC
TRBD1,TRBJ1-2,TRBV27,many,CASSSPLDRSKFGYTF,TGTGCCAGCAGTTCCCCCTTGGACAGGTCGAAATTTGGCTACACCTTC
-,TRBJ1-2,TRBV9,-,CASSVAIGRDKTF,TGTGCCAGCAGCGTAGCTATCGGGCGGGACAAAACCTTC
TRBD1,TRBJ2-2,TRBV12-3/TRBV12-4,-,CASSLGQRTGELFF,TGTGCCAGCAGTTTGGGACAGCGCACCGGGGAGCTGTTTTTT